This T cell receptor (beta chain) was recovered during a study of blood T cell repertoires in COVID-19. Study details: Nucleic acid was either cDNA or gDNA, and it came from T cells, B-cell-depleted T cells, or PBMCs.

This table comes from immunoSEQ multiplex PCR, and its TCRdb copy is limited to in-frame clones, with some not included. This table holds around 300,000 clones, 86% found once. In this sample, this clone turned up a few times. This same CDR3 is encoded by further DNA sequences in the sample. Germline values: CDR1 KGHSH, CDR2 LQKENI. CDR3 length: 15 amino acids. V was clipped by 1 base and J by 4 bases; unmatched bases: 3. The specimen was peripheral blood. The chain employs TRBV18 and TRBJ2-2; 7 nucleotides match TRBD2. The TCR sequence derives from a woman in her twenties or thirties with active or convalescent COVID-19. The CDR3 protein is CASSPQRGGTGELFF. In nucleotides, the CDR3 is TGTGCCAGCTCACCACAGCGGGGAGGCACCGGGGAGCTGTTTTTT.